The 23 T cell receptor beta chains below were found in one sample sequenced in a study of OX40 agonist ivuxolimab in advanced cancers. Library method: the immunoSEQ multiplex PCR assay. TCRdb took this table from immuneACCESS and kept in-frame rearrangements with V and J called. Such tables lack part of the clones; where checked against another copy, unresolved V genes explain under half of the gap, and the rest is unexplained. The sample table contains roughly 100,000 clones; only one count was recorded for 90% of them. The biggest ten clones account for around 0.5% of the sample. The source material was CD4+ or CD8+ T cells sorted from blood, sampled in a trial of the OX40 agonist ivuxolimab. The receptors were sampled from an adult with an advanced solid tumor such as melanoma, head and neck, liver or kidney cancer.

The sample holds a few counts of this clone. The chain recombines TRBV29-1 with TRBJ1-2, with 10 nucleotides matching TRBD1. Trimming at V came to 3 bases and at J to 8 bases, leaving 3 bases not matched to a gene. The CDR3 spans 12 residues. Looked up from germline, CDR1 is SQVTM and CDR2 is ANQGSEA. The CDR3 reads CSVETGGGGYTF. The CDR3, as DNA: TGCAGCGTTGAGACAGGGGGCGGAGGCTACACCTTC.

The J gene is TRBJ2-2, the V gene TRBV6-4; D possibly corresponds to TRBD1 (5 bases). Per the germline V gene, CDR1 is MRHNA and CDR2 is SNTAGT. The CDR3 covers 15 residues. Trimming removed 5 bases from V and 0 bases from J, with 10 bases in between. The CDR3 loop reads CASSPGSTNTGELFF. In DNA, the CDR3 is TGTGCCAGCAGTCCAGGGTCCACGAACACCGGGGAGCTGTTTTTT.

The chain has TRBV7-6 and TRBJ2-5; 9 bases map to TRBD1. This CDR3 is built from 16 residues. The germline CDR1 and CDR2 sequences are SGHVS and FNYEAQ. Trimming removed 4 bases from V and 1 base from J; junction bases left unmatched: 7. CDR3 residues: CASSSLTGGLQETQYF. The CDR3 nucleotides are TGTGCCAGCAGCTCCTTGACAGGGGGACTCCAAGAGACCCAGTACTTC.

This chain uses TRBV7-8 with TRBJ2-5; D is unresolved. The CDR3 has 13 amino acids. CDR1 is SGHVS, CDR2 FQNEAQ, per germline. Trimming removed 1 base at V and 4 bases at J, with 7 bases between. The CDR3 DNA reads as TGTGCCAGCAGCTTAGAGTACAGAGAGACCCAGTACTTC. Its protein is CASSLEYRETQYF.

A single count supports this clone. Other DNA sequences in the same sample also yield this CDR3. For the CDR3, the DNA is TGTGCCAGCAGCCTAGCCTACGAGCAGTACTTC. Translation: CASSLAYEQYF. The V call is TRBV28, the J call TRBJ2-7; D unclear. Per the germline V gene, CDR1 is MDHEN and CDR2 is SYDVKM. This CDR3 has 11 amino acids. Trimming pared 6 bases from V and 2 bases from J, leaving 5 bases between.

The chain couples TRBV23-1 to TRBJ2-1; either TRBD1 or TRBD2 may fit D (5 bases each). TRBV23-1 is an ORF; its function is uncertain. Trimming took off 0 bases at V and 2 bases at J, with 8 bases between the two ends. The length of the CDR3 is 15 residues. CDR3 in DNA: TGCGCCAGCAGTCAATCGGGGGTGACCTACAATGAGCAGTTCTTC. This codes for CASSQSGVTYNEQFF.

The chain joins TRBV4-1 to TRBJ2-7; D call uncertain. V was shortened by 0 bases and J by 3 bases, with 9 bases between the two germline ends. Looked up from germline, CDR1 is MGHRA and CDR2 is YSYEKL. The CDR3 is made up of 14 amino acids. The CDR3 bases are TGCGCCAGCAGCCAAGATAGGGCTTTCTACGAGCAGTACTTC. Translated: CASSQDRAFYEQYF.

This clone was counted a single time. J is TRBJ1-1 and V is TRBV11-2; D is unclear. This CDR3 is built from 15 residues. Deletions cut 1 base from V and 1 base from J, with 10 bases between. Germline V gene sequence: CDR1 SGHAT, CDR2 FQNNGV. The CDR3 spells CASSLAVDWNTEAFF. Here the CDR3 DNA reads TGTGCCAGCAGCTTAGCCGTGGACTGGAACACTGAAGCTTTCTTT.

This chain joins TRBV28 and TRBJ2-2, with D tentatively TRBD1 (5 bases). Germline assignment: CDR1 MDHEN and CDR2 SYDVKM. The germline V and J ends were trimmed by 5 bases and 6 bases, with 16 bases remaining between them. The CDR3 covers 15 residues. This chain's CDR3 is CASSGAAFVSGELFF. Here the CDR3 DNA reads TGTGCCAGCAGTGGGGCCGCGTTTGTGTCCGGGGAGCTGTTTTTT. Full variable domain (rest looked up from reference TRBV28 and TRBJ2-2): DVKVTQSSRYLVKRTGEKVFLECVQDMDHENMFWYRQDPGLGLRLIYFSYDVKMKEKGDIPEGYSVSREKKERFSLILESASTNQTSMYLCASSGAAFVSGELFFGEGSRLTVL.

The chain has TRBV5-4 and TRBJ2-3; perhaps TRBD2 as D (6 bases). V shed 0 bases and J shed 6 bases, with 14 bases lying between them. Germline lookup yields CDR1 SGHNT and CDR2 YYREEE (reference sequence). The CDR3 sequence is 15 residues long. CDR3 bases: TGTGCCAGCAGCTTGGCCGGGAGCCGGCTGGATACGCAGTATTTT. It specifies CASSLAGSRLDTQYF.

The rearrangement joins TRBV28 to TRBJ1-1, with TRBD1 matching 7 bases. The V segment lost 3 bases and the J segment 1 base; nucleotides outside the gene matches: 8. The CDR3 is 16 residues long. Per the germline V gene, CDR1 is MDHEN and CDR2 is SYDVKM. The CDR3 sequence is CASSFRKGTANTEAFF. DNA for the CDR3: TGTGCCAGCAGTTTCCGTAAAGGGACAGCGAACACTGAAGCTTTCTTT.

This clone was seen only once. The chain joins TRBV2 to TRBJ2-5; no clear D. Germline V lookup: CDR1 SNHLY, CDR2 FYNNEI. V lost 6 bases to trimming and J lost 3 bases, with 8 bases between them. The CDR3 extends over 12 amino acids. The CDR3, as DNA: TGTGCCAGCAGGATTGCCAAAGAGACCCAGTACTTC. Protein sequence: CASRIAKETQYF.

A remark on this clone: The sample contains more than one DNA sequence encoding this CDR3. The V call is TRBV18, the J call TRBJ2-3; D is ambiguous. Germline CDR1 and CDR2: KGHSH and LQKENI. The CDR3 is 12 amino acids. V was trimmed by 2 bases and J by 6 bases, leaving 6 bases between them. CDR3 in DNA: TGTGCCAGCTCACCAGTGAGTGATACGCAGTATTTT. This encodes CASSPVSDTQYF.

A single count supports this clone. The chain has TRBV7-2 and TRBJ1-6; D gene uncertain. V lost 1 base, J lost 0 bases, and 7 bases lay in between. Germline CDR1 and CDR2: SGHTA and FQGNSA. This CDR3 has 16 residues. CDR3 bases: TGTGCCAGCAGCTTAGGGGAGAGCTCCTATAATTCACCCCTCCACTTT. This gives the protein CASSLGESSYNSPLHF.

The rearrangement joins TRBV5-1 to TRBJ1-1; D possibly corresponds to TRBD1 (5 bases). Trimming removed 0 bases at V and 1 base at J, with 10 bases between. Germline-derived CDR1 and CDR2 are SGHRS and YFSETQ. This CDR3 spans 15 amino acids. The CDR3 sequence: CASSLGQSRNTEAFF. The CDR3 DNA reads TGCGCCAGCAGCTTGGGACAGAGTAGGAACACTGAAGCTTTCTTT.

The chain joins TRBV7-2 to TRBJ2-3; 7 positions match TRBD2. The germline gives CDR1 SGHTA, CDR2 FQGNSA. The CDR3 is made up of 12 amino acids. Unmatched junction bases numbered 2, after V lost 11 bases and J lost 0 bases. CDR3 loop: CAGGGSTDTQYF. DNA for the CDR3: TGTGCCGGCGGGGGTAGCACAGATACGCAGTATTTT.

The J gene is TRBJ1-6, the V gene TRBV2; D might be TRBD1 (5 bases). Per germline, CDR1 SNHLY and CDR2 FYNNEI. Deletions cut 8 bases from V and 2 bases from J, with 13 bases between. The CDR3 consists of 15 residues. CDR3 residues: CASCSQGAYNSPLHF. In DNA, the CDR3 is TGTGCCAGCTGCTCGCAGGGAGCCTATAATTCACCCCTCCACTTT.

The chain has TRBV4-3 and TRBJ1-2, with D perhaps TRBD1 (5 bases). From germline, CDR1 is LGHNA and CDR2 YSLEER. This CDR3 is 15 amino acids long. V dropped 4 bases and J dropped 8 bases, with 20 bases sitting between them. CDR3 sequence (DNA): TGCGCCAGCAGCCCCAAGCAGGGCGGAAGGGCGGGCTACACCTTC. Translating gives CASSPKQGGRAGYTF.

The V gene is TRBV5-1, the J gene TRBJ1-4; D call uncertain. The CDR3 consists of 14 residues. Germline CDR1 SGHRS, CDR2 YFSETQ. The germline V and J ends were trimmed by 3 bases and 8 bases, with 14 bases remaining between them. The CDR3: CASSSFPGGEKLFF. CDR3 nucleotides: TGCGCCAGCAGCTCTTTTCCTGGAGGGGAAAAACTGTTTTTT.

V and J are TRBV5-4 and TRBJ2-3, with TRBD2 matching 8 bases. With 3 bases clipped from V and 1 base from J, the junction kept 10 bases outside the gene matches. The germline CDR1 and CDR2 sequences are SGHNT and YYREEE (reference sequence). The CDR3 consists of 17 residues. The CDR3 here is CASSSGGAYQRTDTQYF. The CDR3 DNA reads TGTGCCAGCAGCTCCGGGGGGGCCTACCAACGCACAGATACGCAGTATTTT.

Notes on this clone: The sample has other DNA sequences that encode this CDR3 too. The rearrangement links TRBV4-3 to TRBJ2-1, with D possibly TRBD1 on 6 matching bases. The germline V gene has CDR1 LGHNA and CDR2 YSLEER. This CDR3 spans 15 amino acids. The V and J ends lost 0 bases and 2 bases respectively, with 8 bases between them. CDR3 sequence reads: CASSQDRGAYNEQFF. For the CDR3, the DNA is TGCGCCAGCAGCCAAGACAGGGGAGCCTACAATGAGCAGTTCTTC.

The genes are TRBV5-1 and TRBJ1-3; D ambiguous. Germline V gives CDR1 SGHRS, CDR2 YFSETQ. The V gene lost 4 bases and the J gene lost 2 bases, with 7 bases spanning the gap. The CDR3 loop spans 13 amino acids. The CDR3, as DNA: TGCGCCAGCAGCCCGGGCCCTGGAAACACCATATATTTT. Translation gives CASSPGPGNTIYF. The entire variable domain, with the rest obtained from reference TRBV5-1 and TRBJ1-3, is as follows: KAGVTQTPRYLIKTRGQQVTLSCSPISGHRSVSWYQQTPGQGLQFLFEYFSETQRNKGNFPGRFSGRQFSNSRSEMNVSTLELGDSALYLCASSPGPGNTIYFGEGSWLTVV.

The chain couples TRBV19 to TRBJ1-5; possible D gene TRBD1, 6 bases. Germline CDR1 reads LNHDA; CDR2 reads SQIVND (reference sequence). The V and J ends lost 4 bases and 7 bases respectively, with 11 bases between them. The CDR3 extends over 13 amino acids. The CDR3 region has the DNA TGTGCCAGTAGTAATGGACAGATCCAGCCCCAGCATTTT. The encoded protein is CASSNGQIQPQHF.